This TCR beta chain was observed in a study of T cells after yellow fever vaccination. A single record per CDR3 protein comes from TCRdb applying MiXCR to the 5' RACE reads. This table has 350,000 to 550,000 distinct CDR3 sequences, 15% to 20% appearing once. General study findings and limits: Peaking faster, on day 5 versus 15, the secondary response was nonetheless weaker.

This clonotype was found a few times. Its target is not known. The material was PBMCs, obtained before the yellow fever booster vaccination. The TCR sequence derives from a man between 18 and 35 years old who received the YFV17D yellow fever vaccine.

This chain's CDR3 is CASSATRDGNTIYF. CDR3 in DNA: TGTGCCAGCAGCGCGACCAGGGATGGGAACACCATATATTTT. J is TRBJ1-3 and V is TRBV9, with a possible D match to TRBD1 (5 bases). CDR3 size: 14 residues. Trimming took off 3 bases at V and 7 bases at J, with 14 bases between the two ends. Per germline, CDR1 SGDLS and CDR2 YYNGEE.